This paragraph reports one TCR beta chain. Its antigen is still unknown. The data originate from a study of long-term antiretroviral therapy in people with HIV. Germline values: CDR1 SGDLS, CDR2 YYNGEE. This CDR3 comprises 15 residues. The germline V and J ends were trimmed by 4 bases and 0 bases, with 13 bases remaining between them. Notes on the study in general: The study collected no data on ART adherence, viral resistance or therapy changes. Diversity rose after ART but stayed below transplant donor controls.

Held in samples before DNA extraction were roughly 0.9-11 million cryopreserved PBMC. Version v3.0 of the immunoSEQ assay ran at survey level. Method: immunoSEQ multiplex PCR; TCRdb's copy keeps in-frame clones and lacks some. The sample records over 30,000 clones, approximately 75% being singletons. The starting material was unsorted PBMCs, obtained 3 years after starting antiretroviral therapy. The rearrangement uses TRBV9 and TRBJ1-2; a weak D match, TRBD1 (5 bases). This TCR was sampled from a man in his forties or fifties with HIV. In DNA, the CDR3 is TGTGCCAGCAGCCCCGGAGCAGGGCCTAACTATGGCTACACCTTC. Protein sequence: CASSPGAGPNYGYTF.